These T cell receptor beta chains were read from a single sample in a study of control samples from healthy donors and cancer patients. Here immunoSEQ multiplex PCR was the method, and the copy in TCRdb shows in-frame clones only, minus some. This table holds 390,000 or so clones, about 93% found once. The sequenced sample was PBMCs. The source is a man in his forties or fifties with head and neck cancer. Both conserved end residues are part of each CDR3. A D gene is named only where the DNA matches it firmly. Size is omitted from some rows. Given values are once, few, many or a class for expanded clones.

clone_size,d_call,v_call,j_call,cdr3_nt,cdr3_aa
-,-,TRBV28,TRBJ1-2,TGTGCCAGCAGTCCCCCGTTAAGCCCGGGGCTTAACTATGGCTACACCTTC,CASSPPLSPGLNYGYTF
-,TRBD1,TRBV6-2/TRBV6-3,TRBJ2-7,TGTGCCAGCAGTTACCGTGGACAGGCCCGGCTCGAGTACTTC,CASSYRGQARLEYF
-,-,TRBV6-2/TRBV6-3,TRBJ1-1,TGTGCCAGCAGTTACCCCGGTTTAGCTGCGAATGAAGCTTTCTTT,CASSYPGLAANEAFF
-,-,TRBV5-1,TRBJ1-4,TGCGCCAGCAGCTTTCTCAGTAATAATGAAAAACTGTTTTTT,CASSFLSNNEKLFF
-,TRBD1,TRBV28,TRBJ2-1,TGTGCCAGCAGTTTAATCGGGACAGGGGGCTACAATGAGCAGTTCTTC,CASSLIGTGGYNEQFF
-,-,TRBV7-2,TRBJ2-7,TGTGCCAGCAGCCCTAATTGGGGGTCCTCCTACGAGCAGTACTTC,CASSPNWGSSYEQYF
-,-,TRBV11-3,TRBJ2-3,TGTGCCAGCAGCTTCTCTAGCACAGATACGCAGTATTTT,CASSFSSTDTQYF
-,TRBD2,TRBV3-1/TRBV3-2,TRBJ2-1,TGTGCCAGCAGCCAAGATAGGCTAGCGGGGGGGCCCAATGAGCAGTTCTTC,CASSQDRLAGGPNEQFF
-,-,TRBV4-1,TRBJ2-4,TGCGCCAGCAGCCAAGATCCGGGCGGCGGGGGCGCAGGAAACATTCAGTACTTC,CASSQDPGGGGAGNIQYF
-,-,TRBV29-1,TRBJ2-1,TGCAGCGTTGTGAGGGCGGTGCGGGGCAACAATGAGCAGTTCTTC,CSVVRAVRGNNEQFF
-,TRBD1,TRBV3-1/TRBV3-2,TRBJ2-1,TGTGCCAGCAGCCCTATGGACAGGGGAAAAAATGAGCAGTTCTTC,CASSPMDRGKNEQFF
-,-,TRBV7-2,TRBJ1-5,TGTGCCAGCAGCTTCTCTTGGGAGCTCAATCAGCCCCAGCATTTT,CASSFSWELNQPQHF
-,-,TRBV9,TRBJ1-3,TGTGCCAGCAGCGTAGTCCCGGGAACGTCCGACTCTGGAAACACCATATATTTT,CASSVVPGTSDSGNTIYF
-,-,TRBV4-1,TRBJ2-7,TGCGCCAGCAGCCAGCTGGTTGGGACGCCGGGGAACGGCGAGCAGTACTTC,CASSQLVGTPGNGEQYF
once,-,TRBV12-5,TRBJ1-1,TGTGCTAGTGGTTTGCCCACGGTTAGGACTGAAGCTTTCTTT,CASGLPTVRTEAFF
-,-,TRBV13,TRBJ2-5,TGTGCCAGCAGCCAACAGGGCTTGAAGACCCAGTACTTC,CASSQQGLKTQYF